This T cell receptor (beta chain) appears in the sequencing data of a study of blood T cell repertoires in COVID-19. Per the germline V gene, CDR1 is SGDLS and CDR2 is YYNGEE. Trimming took off 0 bases at V and 0 bases at J, with 12 bases between the two ends. This CDR3 contains 17 residues. Sequenced by immunoSEQ multiplex PCR; TCRdb stores in-frame clones only, minus some. The sample shows about half a million clones, more than 85% of them seen only once. Material for sequencing was PBMCs or T cells enriched from blood (not recorded which). The receptor's source is a woman aged 60-75 years who had recovered from COVID-19. The rearrangement links TRBV9 to TRBJ2-2; a weak D match, TRBD1 (5 bases). The CDR3 loop is CASSVEGQLSNTGELFF. The DNA of the CDR3 is TGTGCCAGCAGCGTAGAGGGGCAGCTTTCGAACACCGGGGAGCTGTTTTTT.